This T cell receptor beta chain was found in a study of radiation and T cells in renal cell carcinoma. The study's findings and limits: No pretreatment tumor biopsies were available for baseline clonotypes.

The protocol was immunoSEQ multiplex PCR, while the TCRdb copy is restricted to in-frame clones and leaves out a portion. The sample includes around 120,000 clones, around four fifths seen only once; the top ten take approximately 2%. This clone was seen only a few times. What it recognizes is unknown. The time point denotes: blood 2 weeks post-SBRT. The treatment is: 15 Gy SBRT to primary tumor, nephrectomy 4 weeks later. After SBRT, blood was collected at 2 and 4 weeks, plus baseline. CDR1 and CDR2 (germline): LNHDA, SQIVND (reference sequence). The CDR3 extends over 16 amino acids. The junction had 11 bases not matched to a gene; V was cut back by 7 bases and J by 3 bases.

This chain joins TRBV19 and TRBJ2-1; 8 nucleotides agree with TRBD1. The material was blood, obtained from a patient whose treatment included radiotherapy and nephrectomy. This TCR was recovered from a woman aged 60 to 75 with renal cell carcinoma. CDR3 sequence reads: CASISTDRGDYNEQFF. CDR3 in DNA: TGTGCCAGTATCTCCACCGACAGGGGAGACTACAATGAGCAGTTCTTC.